These 24 T cell receptor beta chains were sequenced from one sample in a study of shared clonotypes between healthy human individuals. The method was immunoSEQ multiplex PCR; TCRdb's version includes in-frame clones alone and lacks a portion of them. The data contain about 660,000 clones, approximately 79% of them singletons. Source material: memory CD4+ T cells sorted from blood. Stated subset: CD45RA-negative fraction. The receptors derive from a woman aged 30 to 39 in good health.

The chain uses TRBV27 and TRBJ2-7, with 9 nucleotides matching TRBD2. The CDR3 is made up of 14 amino acids. The germline CDR1 and CDR2 sequences are MNHEY and SMNVEV (reference sequence). V gave up 6 bases and J gave up 6 bases; unmatched junction bases: 9. The CDR3 protein is CASRKSLAGAEQYF. In DNA form, the CDR3 reads TGTGCCAGCAGAAAGTCATTAGCGGGAGCCGAGCAGTACTTC.

The genes are TRBV19 and TRBJ1-2; 9 positions agree with TRBD1. The V and J ends lost 4 bases and 7 bases, in that order; junction bases with no gene match: 4. Germline V gene data show CDR1 as LNHDA and CDR2 as SQIVND (reference sequence). The CDR3 covers 13 residues. CDR3 loop: CASSRSTGGGYTF. The CDR3 coding sequence is TGTGCCAGTAGTAGATCGACAGGGGGTGGCTACACCTTC.

V usage is TRBV7-2 and J usage is TRBJ2-2; a weak D match, TRBD2 (6 bases). V was cut by 5 bases and J by 7 bases, with 17 bases left in between. Per the germline V gene, CDR1 is SGHTA and CDR2 is FQGNSA. This CDR3 comprises 15 residues. Here the CDR3 DNA reads TGTGCCAGCAGCCCCCAGCGGGCGAGGGTCGGGGAGCTGTTTTTT. As protein: CASSPQRARVGELFF.

The chain is built from TRBV29-1 and TRBJ2-5; 7 nucleotides match TRBD1. CDR1 and CDR2 (germline): SQVTM, ANQGSEA. After removal of 6 bases from V and 1 base from J, the junction contained 5 bases not matched to a gene. The CDR3 has 13 residues. CDR3 residues: CSVSRDSQETQYF. The CDR3 nucleotides read TGCAGCGTATCCCGGGACAGCCAAGAGACCCAGTACTTC.

The CDR3 spells CASSAGGGSGNTIYF. The CDR3 bases are TGCGCCAGCAGCGCCGGAGGGGGCTCTGGAAACACCATATATTTT. The chain couples TRBV5-1 to TRBJ1-3; D is perhaps TRBD1 (6 bases). Germline V lookup: CDR1 SGHRS, CDR2 YFSETQ. The CDR3 contains 15 residues. V lost 4 bases to trimming and J lost 0 bases, with 11 bases between them.

This clone has a handful of counts. The chain combines TRBV12-2 with TRBJ2-4; the DNA was not compared with TRBD1, the D call given in the table. TRBV12-2 counts as a pseudogene. CDR3 length: 15 amino acids. CDR3 nucleotide sequence: TGTGCAAGTCGCTTAGTAGACAGGGGGCTGAACATTCAGTACTTC. It codes for CASRLVDRGLNIQYF.

J is TRBJ1-1 and V is TRBV7-2, with 7 bases that match TRBD1. V was clipped by 2 bases and J by 11 bases; unmatched bases: 14. The CDR3 spans 15 residues. Per the germline V gene, CDR1 is SGHTA and CDR2 is FQGNSA. The CDR3 loop reads CASSLTYGQATRAFF. CDR3 sequence (DNA): TGTGCCAGCAGCTTAACCTATGGACAGGCCACGAGGGCTTTCTTT.

This clone occurred a few times. This chain links TRBV18 with TRBJ1-2; D perhaps matches TRBD1 (5 bases). Germline V gives CDR1 KGHSH, CDR2 LQKENI. The CDR3 is 16 amino acids. V dropped 1 base and J dropped 4 bases, with 16 bases sitting between them. For the CDR3, the DNA is TGTGCCAGCTCACCACGCGACAGCGCCCTTGTCTATGGCTACACCTTC. This sequence encodes CASSPRDSALVYGYTF.

V gene TRBV5-6 combines with J gene TRBJ1-5; D may be TRBD1 (5 bases). The CDR3 length is 13 residues. CDR1 and CDR2 from the germline V gene are SGHDT and YYEEEE. Trimming stripped 0 bases from V and 7 bases from J, with 8 bases between. The CDR3 loop is CASSLGGRQPQHF. The DNA for the CDR3 is TGTGCCAGCAGCTTGGGGGGCCGACAGCCCCAGCATTTT.

V usage is TRBV28 and J usage is TRBJ2-1, with D possibly being TRBD2 (6 bases). CDR1 is MDHEN and CDR2 is SYDVKM in the germline V gene. CDR3 length equals 15 residues. With 2 bases removed from V and 4 bases from J, the gap between germline ends came to 12 bases. The DNA for the CDR3 is TGTGCCAGCAGTTTAGTAACTAGCCCATACAATGAGCAGTTCTTC. It codes for CASSLVTSPYNEQFF. Drawing the rest from reference TRBV28 and TRBJ2-1, the complete variable domain is DVKVTQSSRYLVKRTGEKVFLECVQDMDHENMFWYRQDPGLGLRLIYFSYDVKMKEKGDIPEGYSVSREKKERFSLILESASTNQTSMYLCASSLVTSPYNEQFFGPGTRLTVL.

V is TRBV7-6 and J is TRBJ1-1; D is undetermined. V was cut by 5 bases and J by 2 bases, with 6 bases left in between. The CDR3 runs 12 residues. CDR1 and CDR2 from the germline V gene are SGHVS and FNYEAQ. The CDR3 bases are TGTGCCAGCAGCGGGAGTAACACTGAAGCTTTCTTT. Translating it yields CASSGSNTEAFF.

The chain couples TRBV4-1 to TRBJ2-7, with 7 bases fitting TRBD1. With V trimmed by 0 bases and J by 3 bases, 11 bases remained unmatched. This CDR3 is 17 amino acids long. Germline V gene lookup returns CDR1 MGHRA and CDR2 YSYEKL. CDR3 protein: CASSQEVQGLNIYEQYF. The CDR3 coding sequence is TGCGCCAGCAGCCAAGAGGTACAGGGGCTTAACATCTACGAGCAGTACTTC.

This rearrangement joins TRBV27 to TRBJ2-5; a possible D gene is TRBD2 (6 bases). Trimming cost V 0 bases and J 5 bases, with 7 bases left between them. Germline CDR1 is MNHEY and CDR2 is SMNVEV (reference sequence). This CDR3 is built from 13 residues. The CDR3 DNA reads TGTGCCAGCAGTTTATCTCGGGAGGAGACCCAGTACTTC. Protein product: CASSLSREETQYF.

This clone was seen only once. The V and J genes are TRBV28 and TRBJ2-7, with a possible D match to TRBD2 (6 bases). V was cut by 10 bases and J by 0 bases, with 10 bases left in between. Germline CDR1 MDHEN, CDR2 SYDVKM. This CDR3 contains 12 residues. CDR3 nucleotide sequence: TGTGCCATCGGGACTCACTCCTACGAGCAGTACTTC. Amino acids: CAIGTHSYEQYF.

The rearrangement links TRBV21-1 to TRBJ2-2. TRBV21-1 is a known pseudogene. This CDR3 spans 18 amino acids. The CDR3 loop reads CASSFPGRGTSNTGELFF. CDR3 bases: TGTGCCAGCAGCTTCCCCGGTCGAGGGACCTCGAACACCGGGGAGCTGTTTTTT.

V is TRBV5-1 and J is TRBJ2-3; TRBD2 agrees at 11 bases. The CDR3 runs to 16 residues. The germline V gene has CDR1 SGHRS and CDR2 YFSETQ. The trim removed 4 bases at V and 4 bases at J, leaving 8 bases unmatched. CDR3 DNA: TGCGCCAGCAGCAGTAATAGCGGGAGGGCCCCAGATACGCAGTATTTT. Translating gives CASSSNSGRAPDTQYF.

This chain links TRBV5-8 with TRBJ2-7; D remains ambiguous. Germline CDR1 reads SGHTS; CDR2 reads YDEGEE. Trimming took 0 bases from V and 0 from J, leaving 7 bases between them. The CDR3 spans 14 residues. The CDR3 sequence: CASSLEAVSYEQYF. CDR3 DNA sequence: TGTGCCAGCAGCTTGGAGGCAGTCTCCTACGAGCAGTACTTC.

The V gene is TRBV7-2, the J gene TRBJ2-7, with 10 bases lining up with TRBD2. Unmatched junction bases numbered 4, after V lost 5 bases and J lost 3 bases. Germline assignment: CDR1 SGHTA and CDR2 FQGNSA. This CDR3 comprises 14 residues. The CDR3 is CASSRASGSYEQYF. CDR3 DNA sequence: TGTGCCAGCAGCCGGGCTAGCGGGAGCTACGAGCAGTACTTC.

The table lists this clone with a few counts. The chain couples TRBV11-2 to TRBJ1-1; no reliable D call. V shed 5 bases and J shed 8 bases, with 9 bases lying between them. Looked up from germline, CDR1 is SGHAT and CDR2 is FQNNGV. The CDR3 is 11 residues long. CDR3: CASSKSQEAFF. CDR3 bases: TGTGCCAGCAGCAAATCCCAGGAAGCTTTCTTT. The full variable domain, in which reference TRBV11-2 and TRBJ1-1 provide the parts outside the CDR3, is EAGVAQSPRYKIIEKRQSVAFWCNPISGHATLYWYQQILGQGPKLLIQFQNNGVVDDSQLPKDRFSAERLKGVDSTLKIQPAKLEDSAVYLCASSKSQEAFFGQGTRLTVV.

Note on this clone: Other nucleotide sequences from this sample produce the same CDR3. The DNA for the CDR3 is TGCGCCAGCAGCTTGGACTTCTCACTATACAATGAGCAGTTCTTC. Translating gives CASSLDFSLYNEQFF. The V gene is TRBV5-1, the J gene TRBJ2-1; D gene uncertain. The V end lost 0 bases, the J end lost 4 bases, and 11 bases lay between the germline ends. The germline V gene has CDR1 SGHRS and CDR2 YFSETQ. This CDR3 region has 15 residues.

About this clone itself: The same CDR3 is also encoded by other DNA sequences in this sample. This rearrangement joins TRBV7-3 to TRBJ1-1; no definite D call. Germline loops: CDR1 SGHTA, CDR2 FQGTGA. Trimming left V 3 bases short and J 1 base short, with 6 bases between. The CDR3 is 13 residues long. CDR3 sequence (DNA): TGTGCCAGCAGCTTGAGGGAGAACACTGAAGCTTTCTTT. Protein product: CASSLRENTEAFF.

This clone has ten or more counts. V is TRBV29-1 and J is TRBJ2-2; the match to TRBD1 covers 9 bases. The V gene's germline CDR1 is SQVTM and CDR2 ANQGSEA. The CDR3 has 12 amino acids. CDR3 in DNA: TGCAGTGCCGGACAGGGGCATGGGGAGCTGTTTTTT. Translating gives CSAGQGHGELFF.

DNA of the CDR3: TGCGCCAGCAGCTTGGAGGGGACAGGGTCCTACGAGCAGTACTTC. It is translated as CASSLEGTGSYEQYF. The J gene is TRBJ2-7, the V gene TRBV5-1, with 9 bases fitting TRBD1. Germline-derived CDR1 and CDR2 are SGHRS and YFSETQ. This CDR3 has 15 residues. With V trimmed by 0 bases and J by 1 base, 2 bases remained unmatched.

The chain recombines TRBV7-9 with TRBJ2-5; D uncertain. The DNA matches TRBJ2-7 better at its end, which makes the J call doubtful. Germline V CDR1 and CDR2: SEHNR, FQNEAQ (reference sequence). The CDR3 has 11 amino acids. The CDR3 here is CASSLFHEQYF. CDR3 nucleotide sequence: TGTGCCAGCAGCTTATTTCACGAGCAGTACTTC.